This T cell receptor (beta chain) comes out of a study of Ad26.COV2.S vaccination and SARS-CoV-2 variants. Study summary: Recipients of Ad26.COV2.S got it intramuscularly, once or twice 56 days apart. General observations from the study: There was a possibility that the TCR breadth and depth analyses underestimated total T cell responses.

On this clone: Its antigen is unknown.

The treatment here: around 19 received Ad26.COV2.S at low or high dose, single or two shots; a few received placebo; per-sample allocation not given. Sampling happened 63 days after the first vaccine or placebo injection. Built on an Ad26 vector, the vaccine expressed Wuhan-strain SARS-CoV-2 spike. V gave up 8 bases and J gave up 5 bases, with 27 bases separating them. Per germline, CDR1 LNHDA and CDR2 SQIVND (reference sequence). CDR3 length: 17 amino acids. Profiled with immunoSEQ multiplex PCR; TCRdb holds only in-frame clones, not every one. This table holds hundreds of thousands of clones, 70% to 90% found once.

This receptor was taken from a person between 18 and 59 years old who received the Ad26.COV2.S COVID-19 vaccine or a placebo. The gene calls are TRBV19 and TRBJ2-5; D is unresolved. The sample consisted of peripheral blood, taken in a trial of Ad26.COV2.S vaccine versus placebo. CDR3 in amino acids: CASLVSPAGSSVETQYF. In DNA form, the CDR3 reads TGTGCCAGTTTAGTATCGCCAGCAGGTTCCTCGGTGGAGACCCAGTACTTC.